These T cell receptor beta chains were read from a single sample in a study of CD8 T cells in Susac syndrome. TCRdb independently ran MiXCR on the immunoSEQ multiplex PCR reads; one entry per CDR3 protein. The repertoire holds some 110,000 distinct CDR3 sequences, with about 92% as singletons. Sequenced material: CD4+ T cells from PBMCs. Receptor source: a human donor with multiple sclerosis. CDR3s include the opening cysteine and the closing phenylalanine or tryptophan. Expanded clones are given a class, and other clones once, few, many or no size at all.

J gene: TRBJ2-3
V gene: TRBV20-1
clone size: -
CDR3 protein: CRTSSGDTQYF

J gene: TRBJ2-3
V gene: TRBV18
clone size: few
CDR3 protein: CASSPGQGGADTQYF

J gene: TRBJ1-5
V gene: TRBV7-9
clone size: -
CDR3 protein: CASSEDRGHQPQHF

J gene: TRBJ2-5
V gene: TRBV5-1
clone size: -
CDR3 protein: CASSWGTGQETQYF

J gene: TRBJ2-6
V gene: TRBV6-5
clone size: -
CDR3 protein: CASRDGTSGANVLTF

J gene: TRBJ2-3
V gene: TRBV12-3/TRBV12-4
clone size: -
CDR3 protein: CASQGVSTDTQYF

J gene: TRBJ1-1
V gene: TRBV10-3
clone size: -
CDR3 protein: CAIRGQGTNTEAFF

J gene: TRBJ1-1
V gene: TRBV6-5
clone size: -
CDR3 protein: CASSSAGENTEAFF

J gene: TRBJ1-3
V gene: TRBV19
clone size: -
CDR3 protein: CASSRGAGNTIYF

J gene: TRBJ2-6
V gene: TRBV6-2/TRBV6-3
clone size: -
CDR3 protein: CASSSATGTSSGANVLTF

J gene: TRBJ2-7
V gene: TRBV28
clone size: -
CDR3 protein: CASSLPGTREYF

J gene: TRBJ2-4
V gene: TRBV12-3/TRBV12-4
clone size: -
CDR3 protein: CASSLWSRANIQYF

J gene: TRBJ2-2
V gene: TRBV19
clone size: few
CDR3 protein: CASGDRFNPGELFF

J gene: TRBJ2-7
V gene: TRBV2
clone size: -
CDR3 protein: CASLPGRSLGEQYF

J gene: TRBJ2-1
V gene: TRBV29-1
clone size: -
CDR3 protein: CSVEATGSPYNEQFF

J gene: TRBJ1-2
V gene: TRBV9
clone size: -
CDR3 protein: CASSVNPTGNYGYTF

J gene: TRBJ1-6
V gene: TRBV6-2/TRBV6-3
clone size: -
CDR3 protein: CASSRTGFDSPLHF

J gene: TRBJ2-7
V gene: TRBV12-3/TRBV12-4
clone size: -
CDR3 protein: CASSNGAGYEQYF

J gene: TRBJ2-1
V gene: TRBV6-5
clone size: -
CDR3 protein: CASSYQQGYNEQFF

J gene: TRBJ2-7
V gene: TRBV12-3/TRBV12-4
clone size: -
CDR3 protein: CASSSGFITLEQYF

J gene: TRBJ2-3
V gene: TRBV3-1
clone size: -
CDR3 protein: CASSRSAGGVSSTDTQYF

J gene: TRBJ1-1
V gene: TRBV6-1
clone size: -
CDR3 protein: CASSSQGAVNTEAFF

J gene: TRBJ2-1
V gene: TRBV11-2
clone size: few
CDR3 protein: CASSPSAGGNEQFF

J gene: TRBJ2-2
V gene: TRBV19
clone size: -
CDR3 protein: CASSGVSPTGELFF

J gene: TRBJ2-1
V gene: TRBV5-1
clone size: -
CDR3 protein: CASSLSGGFDNEQFF

J gene: TRBJ1-2
V gene: TRBV7-3
clone size: -
CDR3 protein: CASSQWDRGPYGYTF

J gene: TRBJ2-2
V gene: TRBV30
clone size: -
CDR3 protein: CAWSTGPYTGELFF

J gene: TRBJ2-5
V gene: TRBV23-1
clone size: once
CDR3 protein: CAPHRLFEYQETQYF

J gene: TRBJ2-7
V gene: TRBV3-1
clone size: few
CDR3 protein: CASSQGASGGGEQYF

J gene: TRBJ1-4
V gene: TRBV28
clone size: -
CDR3 protein: CASELLGGKLFF

J gene: TRBJ1-1
V gene: TRBV5-1
clone size: -
CDR3 protein: CASGNGGEGTEAFF

J gene: TRBJ2-5
V gene: TRBV15
clone size: -
CDR3 protein: CAAGGSGGFQETQYF

J gene: TRBJ2-5
V gene: TRBV28
clone size: -
CDR3 protein: CASSLWRGQARETQYF

J gene: TRBJ1-6
V gene: TRBV12-3/TRBV12-4
clone size: -
CDR3 protein: CASSFGDSPLHF

J gene: TRBJ1-1
V gene: TRBV30
clone size: -
CDR3 protein: CAWRGPSQGAFF

J gene: TRBJ2-3
V gene: TRBV4-1
clone size: -
CDR3 protein: CASSQWKPMSGDTQYF

J gene: TRBJ2-5
V gene: TRBV18
clone size: -
CDR3 protein: CASSPRGGAGETQYF

J gene: TRBJ2-5
V gene: TRBV20-1
clone size: -
CDR3 protein: CSARGLAAYQETQYF

J gene: TRBJ1-2
V gene: TRBV30
clone size: -
CDR3 protein: CAWIREFGYGYTF

J gene: TRBJ2-7
V gene: TRBV30
clone size: -
CDR3 protein: CAWSARLAFHEQYF

J gene: TRBJ2-5
V gene: TRBV6-2/TRBV6-3
clone size: -
CDR3 protein: CASSRAGGETQYF